This TCR beta chain was captured by sequencing in a study of shared clonotypes between healthy human individuals. Genomic DNA of every subset was divided equally among multiple immunoSEQ plates. Each PCR replicate run on unsorted PBMC took in around 300 ng DNA, 25,000 to 30,000 T cell genomes. Source study methods: Because ImmunoSEQ provided only junction sequences with no quality scores, the filtering differed. Repertoires were generated with immunoSEQ multiplex PCR, while TCRdb's copy carries only in-frame clones and drops some. The DNA gave D and trimming, while V, J and clone size come from that table. Among about 490,000 clones listed, 65% to 80% were seen once. Trimming cost V 5 bases and J 1 base, with 14 bases left between them. The CDR3 has 15 amino acids. Germline CDR1 KGHSH, CDR2 LQKENI. The study, taken as a whole, reports: Enrolling few donors narrowed the genetic and exposure-history diversity that was represented.

Worth noting for this clone: Its specificity is not known.

V usage is TRBV18 and J usage is TRBJ2-5; TRBD1 might be the D (5 bases). Sample: PBMCs. This clonotype originated in a woman aged 40 to 50 in good health. Some clones in this sample may be carry-over from other donors' samples. DNA for the CDR3: TGTGCCAGCTCAACCATACAGGTAGTCCAAGAGACCCAGTACTTC. Protein sequence: CASSTIQVVQETQYF.